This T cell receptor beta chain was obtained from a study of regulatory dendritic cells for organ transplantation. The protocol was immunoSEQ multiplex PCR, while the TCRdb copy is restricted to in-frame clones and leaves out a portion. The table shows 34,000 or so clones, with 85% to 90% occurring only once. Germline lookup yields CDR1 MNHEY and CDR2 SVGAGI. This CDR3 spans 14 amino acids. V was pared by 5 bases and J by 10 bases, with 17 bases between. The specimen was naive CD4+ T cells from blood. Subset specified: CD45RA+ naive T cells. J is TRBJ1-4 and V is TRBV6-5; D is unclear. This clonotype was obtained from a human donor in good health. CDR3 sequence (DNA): TGTGCCAGCAGTCTAGACGGTGAGGTGCGAAAACTGTTTTTT. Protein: CASSLDGEVRKLFF.